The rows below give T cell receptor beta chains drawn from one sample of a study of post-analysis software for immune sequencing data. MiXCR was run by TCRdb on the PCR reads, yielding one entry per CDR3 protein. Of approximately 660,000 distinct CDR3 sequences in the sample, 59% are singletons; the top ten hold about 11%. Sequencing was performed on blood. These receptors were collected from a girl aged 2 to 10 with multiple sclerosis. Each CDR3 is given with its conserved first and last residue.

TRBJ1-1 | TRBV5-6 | CASSFLDRDVAEAFF
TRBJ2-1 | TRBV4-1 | CASSQDRTGWGSEQFF
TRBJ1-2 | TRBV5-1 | CASSGLREARNYGYTF
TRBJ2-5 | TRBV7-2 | CASSADLPGTQYF
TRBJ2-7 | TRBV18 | CASSPPGGNHYEQYF
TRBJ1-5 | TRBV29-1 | CSVEVGTDQPQHF
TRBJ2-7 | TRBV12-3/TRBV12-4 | CASSLTGSHYEQYF
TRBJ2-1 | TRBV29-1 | CSVEVGYNEQFF
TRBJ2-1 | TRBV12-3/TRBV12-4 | CASGAGLLNEQFF
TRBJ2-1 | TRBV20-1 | CSVSTTGTGIPNEQFF